These 32 T cell receptor beta chains originate from one sample sequenced in a study of CD8 T cells in ankylosing spondylitis. TCRdb independently ran MiXCR on the 5' RACE reads; one entry per CDR3 protein. The profile shows 250,000 to 300,000 distinct CDR3 sequences, 15% to 20% of them singletons. The source material was blood, either unsorted or a sorted T cell fraction (not recorded which). These receptors were collected from a male donor with ankylosing spondylitis or in good health (not recorded which).

This clonotype was seen ten or more times. The rearrangement uses TRBV29-1 and TRBJ2-3; the D gene is possibly TRBD2 (5 bases). The CDR3 loop spans 13 amino acids. Germline V CDR1 and CDR2: SQVTM, ANQGSEA. The V gene lost 4 bases and the J gene lost 5 bases, with 13 bases spanning the gap. Written as DNA, the CDR3 is TGCAGCGTTGGACGGATGAGCGGAGATACGCAGTATTTT. Encoded protein: CSVGRMSGDTQYF.

The gene calls are TRBV20-1 and TRBJ2-5; the D is unclear. The CDR3 length is 12 residues. Looked up from germline, CDR1 is DFQATT and CDR2 is SNEGSKA (reference sequence). V lost 1 base, J lost 5 bases, and 8 bases lay in between. The CDR3 sequence is CSARVGVETQYF. The CDR3 nucleotides are TGCAGTGCTAGAGTTGGGGTGGAGACCCAGTACTTC.

This clonotype occurred many times. The genes are TRBV12-3 or TRBV12-4 and TRBJ1-2; weak D call: TRBD1 (6 bases). Trimming stripped 5 bases from V and 5 bases from J, with 15 bases between. There are 14 residues in the CDR3. In DNA, the CDR3 is TGTGCCAGCAGTCATGGACAGCGAGCTTATGGCTACACCTTC. Translation gives CASSHGQRAYGYTF.

This clonotype was seen only a few times. The chain links TRBV5-1 to TRBJ2-2; 7 bases are a match to TRBD1. The junction had 7 bases not matched to a gene; V was cut back by 3 bases and J by 5 bases. This CDR3 has 15 residues. Germline V gene sequence: CDR1 SGHRS, CDR2 YFSETQ. This chain's CDR3 is CASSSATTGTGELFF. CDR3 DNA sequence: TGCGCCAGCAGCTCTGCAACGACAGGGACCGGGGAGCTGTTTTTT.

The J gene is TRBJ2-1, the V gene TRBV20-1; D uncertain. CDR1 is DFQATT, CDR2 SNEGSKA, per germline (reference sequence). V gave up 4 bases and J gave up 9 bases, with 10 bases separating them. The CDR3 totals 11 residues. This chain's CDR3 is CSAIVGAEQFF. Here the CDR3 DNA reads TGCAGTGCTATTGTGGGTGCTGAGCAGTTCTTC.

This clonotype appeared a few times. The V gene is TRBV28, the J gene TRBJ1-5, with D perhaps matching TRBD1 (5 bases). The CDR3 extends over 16 amino acids. From germline, CDR1 is MDHEN and CDR2 SYDVKM. V was pared by 4 bases and J by 2 bases, with 15 bases between. CDR3 coding DNA: TGTGCCAGCAGTTATGGGGACTTAGCCGGCAATCAGCCCCAGCATTTT. Encoded protein: CASSYGDLAGNQPQHF.

The table lists this clonotype with a few counts. The chain is built from TRBV12-3 or TRBV12-4 and TRBJ1-6; unclear D gene. V dropped 6 bases and J dropped 8 bases, with 8 bases sitting between them. This CDR3 spans 12 amino acids. The CDR3 nucleotides read TGTGCCAGCAGCCAACTGGATTCACCCCTCCACTTT. It yields the protein CASSQLDSPLHF.

This clonotype was seen repeatedly, ten times or more. The rearrangement joins TRBV20-1 to TRBJ2-1; possible D gene TRBD2, 6 bases. Trimming cost V 0 bases and J 6 bases, with 15 bases left between them. This CDR3 comprises 15 residues. CDR1 and CDR2 (germline): DFQATT, SNEGSKA (reference sequence). CDR3 amino acids: CSARDASGPSNEQFF. The CDR3 DNA follows: TGCAGTGCTAGAGATGCCAGCGGGCCATCCAATGAGCAGTTCTTC.

This clonotype was counted only a few times. This chain joins TRBV27 and TRBJ1-5; D unclear. CDR3 length: 14 residues. Trimming cost V 6 bases and J 3 bases, with 12 bases left between them. Germline V gene lookup returns CDR1 MNHEY and CDR2 SMNVEV (reference sequence). The CDR3 protein is CASSPLGVNQPQHF. CDR3 DNA sequence: TGTGCCAGCAGCCCCCTCGGGGTCAATCAGCCCCAGCATTTT.

This clonotype was seen a few times. The rearrangement joins TRBV6-1 to TRBJ1-2, with 10 bases aligning to TRBD1. The germline CDR1 and CDR2 sequences are MNHNS and SASEGT. V gave up 5 bases and J gave up 5 bases; unmatched junction bases: 5. The CDR3 extends over 14 amino acids. Here the CDR3 reads CASSLRTGGYGYTF. The CDR3 nucleotides are TGTGCCAGCAGTCTGCGGACAGGGGGTTATGGCTACACCTTC.

V gene TRBV28 combines with J gene TRBJ2-5; 9 bases fit TRBD2. V lost 6 bases, J lost 4 bases, and 9 bases stayed unmatched. CDR3 length equals 15 residues. CDR1 is MDHEN, CDR2 SYDVKM, per germline. As DNA, the CDR3 is TGTGCCAGCAGCCGTGTCCTAGCGGGACTAGAGACCCAGTACTTC. Amino acid sequence: CASSRVLAGLETQYF.

V gene TRBV10-3 combines with J gene TRBJ2-2; 9 nucleotides agree with TRBD2. V was clipped by 0 bases and J by 7 bases; unmatched bases: 6. CDR1 ENHRY and CDR2 SYGVKD come from the germline V gene. This CDR3 is 16 amino acids long. DNA for the CDR3: TGTGCCATCAGTGAGTCGGCGGGGGGGCCGATCGGGGAGCTGTTTTTT. Protein: CAISESAGGPIGELFF.

This clonotype was picked up a small number of times. V usage is TRBV9 and J usage is TRBJ1-4; D not resolved. Germline CDR1 is SGDLS and CDR2 is YYNGEE. This CDR3 spans 13 amino acids. The V end was cut by 0 bases, the J end by 0 bases, with 0 bases between. CDR3 region: CASSVATNEKLFF. The CDR3 region has the DNA TGTGCCAGCAGCGTAGCAACTAATGAAAAACTGTTTTTT.

The rearrangement links TRBV7-6 to TRBJ2-1; 9 nucleotides match TRBD2. The CDR3 spans 15 residues. The V gene's germline CDR1 is SGHVS and CDR2 FNYEAQ. J lost 2 bases, V lost 5 bases, and 4 bases had no gene match. The CDR3 here is CASSSGLAPYNEQFF. The DNA for the CDR3 is TGTGCCAGCAGCAGCGGACTAGCGCCCTACAATGAGCAGTTCTTC.

This clonotype was detected a few times. V usage is TRBV25-1 and J usage is TRBJ1-1; TRBD1 aligns across 10 bases. This CDR3 is 16 amino acids long. V gave up 5 bases and J gave up 3 bases; unmatched junction bases: 9. Germline values: CDR1 MGHDK, CDR2 SYGVNS. The CDR3 bases are TGTGCCAGCAGTACTACCCCGGGACAGGGGTACACTGAAGCTTTCTTT. Protein sequence: CASSTTPGQGYTEAFF.

This clonotype appeared a few times. The rearrangement links TRBV5-1 to TRBJ1-1; D is perhaps TRBD1 (6 bases). V lost 0 bases and J lost 5, with 11 bases in between. Germline-derived CDR1 and CDR2 are SGHRS and YFSETQ. CDR3 length: 14 residues. The DNA of the CDR3 is TGCGCCAGCAGCTTGGGGGGGCGGTCGACTGAAGCTTTCTTT. It specifies CASSLGGRSTEAFF.

This chain uses TRBV20-1 with TRBJ2-3; tentatively, D is TRBD2 (7 bases). The CDR3 contains 16 residues. Germline V gives CDR1 DFQATT, CDR2 SNEGSKA (reference sequence). Trimming removed 7 bases at V and 3 bases at J, with 23 bases between. CDR3 sequence reads: CSVFSAGARGTDTQYF. Here the CDR3 DNA reads TGCAGTGTTTTTAGCGCGGGGGCGCGAGGAACAGATACGCAGTATTTT.

The chain combines TRBV15 with TRBJ1-4; D gene uncertain. CDR1 and CDR2 from the germline V gene are LNHNV and YYDKDF (reference sequence). Trimming took off 9 bases at V and 5 bases at J, with 16 bases between the two ends. This CDR3 contains 14 residues. The CDR3 region is CATSLTAANEKLFF. The CDR3 DNA follows: TGTGCCACAAGCTTGACGGCCGCCAATGAAAAACTGTTTTTT.

This clonotype has a count of ten or more. The chain uses TRBV27 and TRBJ1-1, with D tentatively TRBD1 (5 bases). CDR1 MNHEY and CDR2 SMNVEV come from the germline V gene (reference sequence). The CDR3 is 13 amino acids. Trimming pared 8 bases from V and 10 bases from J, leaving 20 bases between. The CDR3 protein is CASCSRAGRVAFF. The CDR3 nucleotides are TGTGCCAGCTGCAGTAGGGCAGGGAGGGTAGCTTTCTTT.

This clonotype was seen a handful of times. This rearrangement joins TRBV29-1 to TRBJ2-2; 7 bases are a match to TRBD2. Germline V gene lookup returns CDR1 SQVTM and CDR2 ANQGSEA. Unmatched junction bases numbered 4, after V lost 3 bases and J lost 0 bases. This CDR3 region has 15 residues. The CDR3 is CSVDGGMANTGELFF. Written as DNA, the CDR3 is TGCAGCGTTGACGGGGGGATGGCGAACACCGGGGAGCTGTTTTTT.

The chain links TRBV28 to TRBJ1-2, with 10 bases lining up with TRBD1. Germline V gives CDR1 MDHEN, CDR2 SYDVKM. This CDR3 is built from 13 residues. With V trimmed by 7 bases and J by 7 bases, 6 bases remained unmatched. For the CDR3, the DNA is TGTGCCAGCACTGCGGGACAGGGGCTTGGCTACACCTTC. Translation: CASTAGQGLGYTF.

V usage is TRBV5-1 and J usage is TRBJ2-1; D not certain. CDR3 length equals 16 residues. Trimming removed 4 bases at V and 4 bases at J, with 18 bases between. Germline V lookup: CDR1 SGHRS, CDR2 YFSETQ. In nucleotides, the CDR3 is TGCGCCAGCAGCCCAACCCTGGTGGGTGGATACAATGAGCAGTTCTTC. Protein: CASSPTLVGGYNEQFF.

This clonotype has at least ten counts. The chain joins TRBV5-1 to TRBJ2-3; D remains unclear. Germline V gene data show CDR1 as SGHRS and CDR2 as YFSETQ. The CDR3 totals 14 residues. V lost 2 bases and J lost 2, with 9 bases in between. The DNA for the CDR3 is TGCGCCAGCAGCTTTGGAGAGGTCACAGATACGCAGTATTTT. Encoded protein: CASSFGEVTDTQYF.

This chain's CDR3 is CASSPGGGRRTGELFF. For the CDR3, the DNA is TGTGCCAGCAGCCCTGGGGGCGGGAGGCGAACCGGGGAGCTGTTTTTT. The chain recombines TRBV27 with TRBJ2-2, with TRBD2 matching 8 bases. CDR1 and CDR2 (germline): MNHEY, SMNVEV (reference sequence). The CDR3 extends over 16 amino acids. V shed 6 bases and J 5 bases; nucleotides not matched to a gene: 11.

This clonotype was observed many times. The chain combines TRBV7-6 with TRBJ2-7; D unresolved. Trimming left V 7 bases short and J 2 bases short, with 0 bases between. CDR3 size: 9 residues. The V gene's germline CDR1 is SGHVS and CDR2 FNYEAQ. The CDR3 sequence is CASTYEQYV. The CDR3 DNA reads as TGTGCCAGCACCTACGAGCAGTACGTC.

The table lists this clonotype with many counts. The CDR3 region has the DNA TGTGCCAGCAGCCTAGGGGGACAGGGGTATGAGCAGTTCTTC. It codes for CASSLGGQGYEQFF. This chain uses TRBV12-3 or TRBV12-4 with TRBJ2-1, with 10 bases lining up with TRBD1. CDR3 length: 14 residues. V shed 6 bases and J 8 bases; nucleotides not matched to a gene: 7.

The chain has TRBV28 and TRBJ2-2; D might be TRBD1 (7 bases). The CDR3 length is 19 residues. Germline-derived CDR1 and CDR2 are MDHEN and SYDVKM. Trimming shortened V by 6 bases and J by 1 base, and 24 bases separated the two germline ends. The CDR3 sequence: CASRGDRRGASLNTGELFF. The DNA of the CDR3 is TGTGCCAGCAGGGGGGACAGAAGGGGGGCCTCTCTGAACACCGGGGAGCTGTTTTTT.

This clonotype turned up a few times. CDR3 loop: CASSFVWEGGNEQFF. The CDR3 nucleotides are TGTGCCAGCAGTTTTGTGTGGGAGGGCGGGAATGAGCAGTTCTTC. V usage is TRBV27 and J usage is TRBJ2-1; TRBD2 agrees at 7 bases. V shed 3 bases and J 7 bases; nucleotides not matched to a gene: 9. The CDR3 sequence is 15 residues long. Per the germline V gene, CDR1 is MNHEY and CDR2 is SMNVEV (reference sequence).

This clonotype was counted a few times. The V and J genes are TRBV5-1 and TRBJ1-4; no definite D call. Trimming removed 2 bases from V and 5 bases from J, with 7 bases in between. The CDR3 contains 13 residues. The germline CDR1 and CDR2 sequences are SGHRS and YFSETQ. In nucleotides, the CDR3 is TGCGCCAGCAGCTTTGGGCGAAATGAAAAACTGTTTTTT. Its protein product is CASSFGRNEKLFF.

This clonotype was detected only a few times. The chain employs TRBV29-1 and TRBJ2-7; D is perhaps TRBD1 (5 bases). V shed 6 bases and J shed 5 bases, with 11 bases lying between them. The CDR3 sequence is 11 residues long. Germline lookup yields CDR1 SQVTM and CDR2 ANQGSEA. The CDR3 DNA follows: TGCAGCGTGACCTCAGGGAACGAGCAGTACGTC. Amino acids: CSVTSGNEQYV.

Notes on this clonotype: A read error may produce the germline difference seen at one junction end. This rearrangement joins TRBV7-7 to TRBJ2-5, with D hard to call. Per the germline V gene, CDR1 is SSHAT and CDR2 is FNYEAQ (reference sequence). The CDR3 is 14 residues long. The CDR3 DNA follows: TGTGCTAGCAGCCACGGACCCGCAGGAGAGACCCAGTACTTC. This sequence encodes CASSHGPAGETQYF. Full variable domain (rest looked up from reference TRBV7-7 and TRBJ2-5): GAGVSQSPRYKVTKRGQDVTLRCDPISSHATLYWYQQALGQGPEFLTYFNYEAQPDKSGLPSDRFSAERPEGSISTLTIQRTEQRDSAMYRCASSHGPAGETQYFGPGTRLLVL.

V usage is TRBV6-5 and J usage is TRBJ1-1; the D is unclear. The CDR3 has 14 amino acids. The germline V and J ends were trimmed by 0 bases and 0 bases, with 5 bases remaining between them. Germline CDR1 reads MNHEY; CDR2 reads SVGAGI. The CDR3 loop reads CASSYSTVNTEAFF. In nucleotides, the CDR3 is TGTGCCAGCAGTTACTCCACAGTGAACACTGAAGCTTTCTTT.